The 22 T cell receptor beta chains given below trace back to one sample, sequenced in a study of beta chain features in type 1 diabetes. Of the isolated RNA, all was reverse transcribed, and so the sequenced material was expressed TCRB transcripts. The repertoire was sequenced with immunoSEQ multiplex PCR; TCRdb's copy has only in-frame clones and lacks some. This table holds some 220,000 clones, 11% found once. The sequenced sample was central memory CD4+ T cells from blood. The receptor source for this set is a man between 18 and 29 years old in good health.

The chain recombines TRBV27 with TRBJ2-3; TRBD2 matches at 8 bases. This CDR3 has 15 residues. From germline, CDR1 is MNHEY and CDR2 SMNVEV (reference sequence). The V and J ends lost 6 bases and 3 bases, in that order; junction bases with no gene match: 8. The CDR3 sequence: CASSSRSGSTDTQYF. CDR3 DNA sequence: TGTGCCAGCAGCTCTAGGAGCGGGAGTACAGATACGCAGTATTTT.

CDR3 bases: TGCGCCAGCAGCCAAAACCAGATTACGCAGTATTTT. Encoded protein: CASSQNQITQYF. The V call is TRBV4-1, the J call TRBJ2-3; D is ambiguous. Germline CDR1 and CDR2: MGHRA and YSYEKL. This CDR3 has 12 residues. With 2 bases removed from V and 8 bases from J, the gap between germline ends came to 8 bases.

For this clone: Germline is not matched at one junction end, which may reflect a read error. V and J are TRBV7-7 and TRBJ2-1; 8 nucleotides line up with TRBD1. This CDR3 is built from 15 residues. The germline CDR1 and CDR2 sequences are SSHAT and FNYEAQ (reference sequence). The CDR3 sequence: CASSLEQGGYNEQFF. The CDR3 region has the DNA TGTGCTAGCAGCTTAGAACAGGGGGGCTACAATGAGCAGTTCTTC.

The rearrangement uses TRBV7-2 and TRBJ2-7; TRBD1 agrees at 8 bases. CDR3 length: 15 residues. V gave up 3 bases and J gave up 4 bases; unmatched junction bases: 8. Germline CDR1 reads SGHTA; CDR2 reads FQGNSA. In nucleotides, the CDR3 is TGTGCCAGCAGCTTTCGGACAGGGTTCACATACGAGCAGTACTTC. It encodes CASSFRTGFTYEQYF.

The chain employs TRBV7-2 and TRBJ2-3; the D gene is possibly TRBD2 (6 bases). Trimming cost V 2 bases and J 4 bases, with 13 bases left between them. CDR1 and CDR2 (germline): SGHTA, FQGNSA. The CDR3 runs 15 residues. In nucleotides, the CDR3 is TGTGCCAGCAGCTTAACAGGCGGGGATGCAGATACGCAGTATTTT. This translates into CASSLTGGDADTQYF.

This clone has a handful of counts. The chain employs TRBV29-1 and TRBJ2-7, with D hard to call. Germline CDR1 is SQVTM and CDR2 is ANQGSEA. This CDR3 has 14 amino acids. V was cut by 4 bases and J by 3 bases, with 16 bases left in between. The CDR3 DNA reads TGCAGCGTTGGGACGGGCAGAACTAACTACGAGCAGTACTTC. It is translated as CSVGTGRTNYEQYF.

This sequence joins TRBV15 and TRBJ2-7, with unresolved D. The CDR3 has 13 residues. CDR1 is LNHNV and CDR2 is YYDKDF in the germline V gene (reference sequence). Trimming shortened V by 1 base and J by 4 bases, and 8 bases separated the two germline ends. CDR3 nucleotide sequence: TGTGCCACCAGCAGAGCTTTGAAATACGAGCAGTACTTC. Protein product: CATSRALKYEQYF.

This clone was seen a few times. This chain links TRBV2 with TRBJ1-3; no reliable D call. Germline-derived CDR1 and CDR2 are SNHLY and FYNNEI. The CDR3 runs 13 residues. V was shortened by 1 base and J by 4 bases, with 5 bases between the two germline ends. The CDR3 DNA is TGTGCCAGCAGTGAAGGGCGGGGAAACACCATATATTTT. It encodes CASSEGRGNTIYF.

In this sample, this clone turned up many times. The J gene is TRBJ2-4, the V gene TRBV5-1; D gene ambiguous. The V gene's germline CDR1 is SGHRS and CDR2 YFSETQ. Trimming left V 4 bases short and J 6 bases short, with 11 bases between. This CDR3 spans 13 amino acids. CDR3 loop: CASSRDTANIQYF. The CDR3 bases are TGCGCCAGCAGCAGGGATACCGCAAACATTCAGTACTTC.

The V gene is TRBV7-2, the J gene TRBJ2-7; possibly TRBD1 for D (6 bases). Per the germline V gene, CDR1 is SGHTA and CDR2 is FQGNSA. Trimming took off 5 bases at V and 0 bases at J, with 14 bases between the two ends. The CDR3 loop spans 15 amino acids. The CDR3 sequence is CASSPQGTYSYEQYF. CDR3 nucleotide sequence: TGTGCCAGCAGCCCCCAGGGGACATACTCCTACGAGCAGTACTTC.

The chain employs TRBV28 and TRBJ2-1; TRBD2 matches 7 bases. The CDR3 length is 14 residues. CDR1 and CDR2 from the germline V gene are MDHEN and SYDVKM. With 6 bases clipped from V and 3 bases from J, the junction kept 5 bases outside the gene matches. CDR3 sequence reads: CASRERDYYNEQFF. The CDR3 DNA sequence: TGTGCCAGCAGAGAACGGGACTACTACAATGAGCAGTTCTTC.

A few counts support this clone. The gene calls are TRBV4-1 and TRBJ2-2, with 9 bases lining up with TRBD2. CDR1 is MGHRA, CDR2 YSYEKL, per germline. This CDR3 spans 16 amino acids. V was pared by 4 bases and J by 1 base, with 4 bases of the junction left unmatched. CDR3 sequence reads: CASSPVTSGNTGELFF. For the CDR3, the DNA is TGCGCCAGCAGCCCGGTGACTAGCGGGAACACCGGGGAGCTGTTTTTT.

In its sample, this clone was seen many times. This chain uses TRBV15 with TRBJ2-3; TRBD1 aligns across 8 bases. CDR1 LNHNV and CDR2 YYDKDF come from the germline V gene (reference sequence). V was clipped by 1 base and J by 1 base; unmatched bases: 1. The CDR3 is 15 amino acids. Here the CDR3 reads CATSRGGQGTDTQYF. The CDR3 DNA reads TGTGCCACCAGCAGAGGGGGACAGGGCACAGATACGCAGTATTTT. Looking up the rest from reference TRBV15 and TRBJ2-3 gives the full variable domain: DAMVIQNPRYQVTQFGKPVTLSCSQTLNHNVMYWYQQKSSQAPKLLFHYYDKDFNNEADTPDNFQSRRPNTSFCFLDIRSPGLGDTAMYLCATSRGGQGTDTQYFGPGTRLTVL.

This clone was seen a handful of times. V and J are TRBV6-5 and TRBJ2-7; 8 bases line up with TRBD2. The CDR3 runs 14 residues. Germline-derived CDR1 and CDR2 are MNHEY and SVGAGI. Trimming cost V 1 base and J 5 bases; bases outside gene matches: 4. The CDR3 here is CASSYWKRGNEQYF. In nucleotides, the CDR3 is TGTGCCAGCAGTTACTGGAAGCGGGGGAACGAGCAGTACTTC.

For this clone: One base away lies a much larger clone, so this may be a sequencing read error. J is TRBJ2-7 and V is TRBV28, with D possibly being TRBD1 (5 bases). Per germline, CDR1 MDHEN and CDR2 SYDVKM. Between the trimmed V and J ends, which lost 5 bases and 6 bases, there was a span of 23 bases. The CDR3 covers 16 residues. The CDR3 nucleotides are TGTGCCAGCAGTCCCAACACTCTATTTGGGGCGCTCGAGCAGTACTTC. Amino acid sequence: CASSPNTLFGALEQYF.

This clone was counted only a few times. The chain links TRBV7-2 to TRBJ2-7; a possible D gene is TRBD1 (5 bases). V lost 1 base to trimming and J lost 5 bases, with 12 bases between them. Germline CDR1 is SGHTA and CDR2 is FQGNSA. The CDR3 sequence is 14 residues long. The CDR3 is CASSLGYQGHEQYF. CDR3 in DNA: TGTGCCAGCAGCTTAGGATACCAGGGCCACGAGCAGTACTTC.

The J gene is TRBJ1-1, the V gene TRBV29-1; D is perhaps TRBD1 (5 bases). This CDR3 region has 15 residues. V gave up 4 bases and J gave up 0 bases, with 15 bases separating them. Germline V lookup: CDR1 SQVTM, CDR2 ANQGSEA. CDR3 in amino acids: CSVAGGWGMNTEAFF. In nucleotides, the CDR3 is TGCAGCGTTGCGGGGGGTTGGGGCATGAACACTGAAGCTTTCTTT.

The chain uses TRBV7-9 and TRBJ2-2; possibly TRBD1 for D (5 bases). CDR1 and CDR2 from the germline V gene are SEHNR and FQNEAQ (reference sequence). V shed 5 bases and J shed 2 bases, with 12 bases lying between them. There are 15 residues in the CDR3. The CDR3 spells CASSPRTSNTGELFF. CDR3 nucleotides: TGTGCCAGCAGCCCTCGGACATCCAACACCGGGGAGCTGTTTTTT.

The rearrangement joins TRBV10-3 to TRBJ1-2; tentative D call: TRBD1 (5 bases). This CDR3 comprises 12 residues. Germline V CDR1 and CDR2: ENHRY, SYGVKD. V lost 5 bases and J 6 bases, leaving 10 bases between the germline ends. In nucleotides, the CDR3 is TGTGCCATCAGTTTAACAGGCAATGGCTACACCTTC. Amino acids: CAISLTGNGYTF.

The chain links TRBV19 to TRBJ1-1, with D unclear. From germline, CDR1 is LNHDA and CDR2 SQIVND (reference sequence). The CDR3 has 13 amino acids. Trimming took 3 bases from V and 0 from J, leaving 5 bases between them. The CDR3: CASSMYMNTEAFF. CDR3 coding DNA: TGTGCCAGTAGTATGTATATGAACACTGAAGCTTTCTTT. The full variable domain, completed using reference TRBV19 and TRBJ1-1, is DGGITQSPKYLFRKEGQNVTLSCEQNLNHDAMYWYRQDPGQGLRLIYYSQIVNDFQKGDIAEGYSVSREKKESFPLTVTSAQKNPTAFYLCASSMYMNTEAFFGQGTRLTVV.

The chain joins TRBV7-8 to TRBJ2-7; TRBD1 matches 8 bases. Germline V gene data show CDR1 as SGHVS and CDR2 as FQNEAQ. V was clipped by 1 base and J by 6 bases; unmatched bases: 8. The CDR3 is 15 amino acids. The CDR3 DNA reads TGTGCCAGCAGCTTAGGACAGGGGATGGGCCTCGAGCAGTACTTC. Translation: CASSLGQGMGLEQYF.

This chain joins TRBV5-1 and TRBJ2-1, with D perhaps being TRBD1 or TRBD2 (6 bases each). Germline CDR1 SGHRS, CDR2 YFSETQ. The length of the CDR3 is 15 residues. Trimming removed 2 bases at V and 3 bases at J, with 12 bases between. The CDR3 reads CASSLQGGHYNEQFF. For the CDR3, the DNA is TGCGCCAGCAGCTTACAGGGAGGCCACTACAATGAGCAGTTCTTC.